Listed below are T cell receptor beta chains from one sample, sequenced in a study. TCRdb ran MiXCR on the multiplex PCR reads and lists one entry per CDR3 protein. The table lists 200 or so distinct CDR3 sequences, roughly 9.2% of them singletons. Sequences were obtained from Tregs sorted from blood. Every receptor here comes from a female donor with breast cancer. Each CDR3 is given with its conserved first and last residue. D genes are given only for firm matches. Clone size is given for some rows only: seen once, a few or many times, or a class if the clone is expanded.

CDR3 protein: CASSLAGQKPGAGYTF
CDR3 DNA: TGTGCCAGCAGTTTAGCGGGCCAAAAGCCAGGGGCTGGCTACACCTTC
D gene: -
V gene: TRBV12-3/TRBV12-4
J gene: TRBJ1-2
clone size: medium-sized

CDR3 protein: CASRRLPGTGYGYTF
CDR3 DNA: TGTGCCAGCAGGAGACTTCCCGGGACAGGTTATGGCTACACCTTC
D gene: TRBD1
V gene: TRBV12-3/TRBV12-4
J gene: TRBJ1-2
clone size: medium-sized

CDR3 protein: CASSLARGCTF
CDR3 DNA: TGTGCCAGCAGTTTAGCGCGTGGGTGCACCTTC
D gene: -
V gene: TRBV12-3/TRBV12-4
J gene: TRBJ1-2
clone size: medium-sized

CDR3 protein: CASSATGYGYTF
CDR3 DNA: TGTGCCAGCAGTGCGACAGGGTATGGCTACACCTTC
D gene: TRBD1
V gene: TRBV12-3/TRBV12-4
J gene: TRBJ1-2
clone size: medium-sized

CDR3 protein: CASSWTGHYGYTF
CDR3 DNA: TGTGCCAGCAGCTGGACAGGACACTATGGCTACACCTTC
D gene: TRBD1
V gene: TRBV12-3/TRBV12-4
J gene: TRBJ1-2
clone size: -

CDR3 protein: CASNIDRAPEDYGYTF
CDR3 DNA: TGTGCCAGCAATATTGACAGGGCCCCGGAGGACTATGGCTACACCTTC
D gene: TRBD1
V gene: TRBV12-3/TRBV12-4
J gene: TRBJ1-2
clone size: medium-sized

CDR3 protein: CASSPTGPNYGYTF
CDR3 DNA: TGTGCCAGCAGTCCGACAGGCCCGAACTATGGCTACACCTTC
D gene: -
V gene: TRBV12-3/TRBV12-4
J gene: TRBJ1-2
clone size: medium-sized

CDR3 protein: CASSLSGRGRNSYGYTF
CDR3 DNA: TGTGCCAGCAGCCTCTCCGGCAGGGGTCGCAACAGCTATGGCTACACCTTC
D gene: -
V gene: TRBV12-3/TRBV12-4
J gene: TRBJ1-2
clone size: medium-sized

CDR3 protein: CASRETDFNGYTF
CDR3 DNA: TGTGCCAGCAGGGAGACAGATTTTAATGGCTACACCTTC
D gene: -
V gene: TRBV12-3/TRBV12-4
J gene: TRBJ1-2
clone size: hyperexpanded

CDR3 protein: CASSFTQGMYGYTF
CDR3 DNA: TGTGCCAGCAGTTTCACACAGGGAATGTATGGCTACACCTTC
D gene: -
V gene: TRBV12-3/TRBV12-4
J gene: TRBJ1-2
clone size: hyperexpanded

CDR3 protein: CASSGRRYGYTF
CDR3 DNA: TGTGCCAGCAGTGGGAGGCGCTATGGCTACACCTTC
D gene: -
V gene: TRBV12-3/TRBV12-4
J gene: TRBJ1-2
clone size: many

CDR3 protein: CASSFGGLNYGYTF
CDR3 DNA: TGTGCCAGCAGTTTCGGAGGGCTTAACTATGGCTACACCTTC
D gene: -
V gene: TRBV12-3/TRBV12-4
J gene: TRBJ1-2
clone size: few

CDR3 protein: CASRRDREYGYTF
CDR3 DNA: TGTGCCAGCAGGAGAGACAGGGAGTATGGCTACACCTTC
D gene: TRBD1
V gene: TRBV12-3/TRBV12-4
J gene: TRBJ1-2
clone size: large

CDR3 protein: CASSRSAANYGYTF
CDR3 DNA: TGTGCCAGCAGCCGATCGGCGGCCAACTATGGCTACACCTTC
D gene: -
V gene: TRBV12-3/TRBV12-4
J gene: TRBJ1-2
clone size: medium-sized

CDR3 protein: CASRTRGGYGYTF
CDR3 DNA: TGTGCCAGCAGGACGAGGGGCGGCTATGGCTACACCTTC
D gene: -
V gene: TRBV12-3/TRBV12-4
J gene: TRBJ1-2
clone size: many

CDR3 protein: CASSLNSLLGYTF
CDR3 DNA: TGTGCCAGCAGTTTAAACAGTCTCCTTGGCTACACCTTC
D gene: -
V gene: TRBV12-3/TRBV12-4
J gene: TRBJ1-2
clone size: medium-sized

CDR3 protein: CASSSPGHYGYTF
CDR3 DNA: TGTGCCAGCAGTTCTCCAGGGCACTATGGCTACACCTTC
D gene: -
V gene: TRBV12-3/TRBV12-4
J gene: TRBJ1-2
clone size: -

CDR3 protein: CASSFAGASYTF
CDR3 DNA: TGTGCCAGCAGTTTTGCGGGAGCCTCCTACACCTTC
D gene: -
V gene: TRBV12-3/TRBV12-4
J gene: TRBJ1-2
clone size: hyperexpanded

CDR3 protein: CASSLLDRGYGYTF
CDR3 DNA: TGTGCCAGCAGTTTATTGGACAGGGGATATGGCTACACCTTC
D gene: TRBD1
V gene: TRBV12-3/TRBV12-4
J gene: TRBJ1-2
clone size: few

CDR3 protein: CASTQDRFYGYTF
CDR3 DNA: TGTGCCAGCACTCAAGACAGATTCTATGGCTACACCTTC
D gene: -
V gene: TRBV12-3/TRBV12-4
J gene: TRBJ1-2
clone size: -

CDR3 protein: CASTWDRNYGYTF
CDR3 DNA: TGTGCCAGCACTTGGGACAGGAACTATGGCTACACCTTC
D gene: TRBD1
V gene: TRBV12-3/TRBV12-4
J gene: TRBJ1-2
clone size: many

CDR3 protein: CASSPGRGNGYTF
CDR3 DNA: TGTGCCAGCAGCCCAGGCAGGGGTAATGGCTACACCTTC
D gene: -
V gene: TRBV12-3/TRBV12-4
J gene: TRBJ1-2
clone size: medium-sized